This T cell receptor beta chain originates from a study of CDR3 diversity in severe acne. TCRdb itself ran the PCR reads through MiXCR, one entry per CDR3 protein. The sample lists about 86,000 distinct CDR3 sequences; 51% were seen once. The ends lost 4 bases at V and 4 bases at J; junction bases unmatched: 8. The CDR3 totals 16 residues. The germline gives CDR1 SGHVS, CDR2 FQNEAQ. Sample: blood. This receptor was obtained from a male donor in good health, without acne. The chain carries TRBV7-8 and TRBJ1-1, with 11 bases identical to TRBD1. For the CDR3, the DNA is TGTGCCAGCAGCTCGGACAGGGGGCGGATGGGCACTGAAGCTTTCTTT. Translated: CASSSDRGRMGTEAFF.